These 29 T cell receptor beta chains came from one sample sequenced in a study of early T cells in non-severe SARS-CoV-2 infection. TCRdb itself ran the 5' RACE reads through MiXCR, one entry per CDR3 protein. The sample lists 50,000 to 60,000 distinct CDR3 sequences, around 9.3% occurring once. Input material: whole blood. The receptor source for this set is an adult who was a healthcare worker with PCR-confirmed SARS-CoV-2 infection or an uninfected control (not recorded which).

This clonotype showed up many times. The chain uses TRBV7-9 and TRBJ2-7, with 8 bases aligning to TRBD1. This CDR3 is built from 14 residues. The V and J ends lost 4 bases and 2 bases, in that order; junction bases with no gene match: 4. Germline values: CDR1 SEHNR, CDR2 FQNEAQ (reference sequence). In DNA form, the CDR3 reads TGTGCCAGCAGCTGGGGACAGGAAGCCTACGAGCAGTACTTC. As protein: CASSWGQEAYEQYF.

J is TRBJ1-6 and V is TRBV20-1; D might be TRBD1 (5 bases). The germline CDR1 and CDR2 sequences are DFQATT and SNEGSKA (reference sequence). The V and J ends lost 2 bases and 8 bases respectively, with 10 bases between them. This CDR3 region has 13 residues. CDR3 residues: CSARRQGDSPLHF. The DNA for the CDR3 is TGCAGTGCTAGACGGCAGGGAGATTCACCCCTCCACTTT.

The V call is TRBV25-1, the J call TRBJ2-7, with a tentative D call TRBD2 (5 bases). The CDR3 length is 15 residues. Germline CDR1 is MGHDK and CDR2 is SYGVNS. V lost 7 bases and J lost 2, with 18 bases in between. CDR3 residues: CASTSSGGLAYEQYF. In nucleotides, the CDR3 is TGTGCCAGCACCAGTTCCGGCGGGTTAGCCTACGAGCAGTACTTC.

The chain combines TRBV30 with TRBJ1-6; the D gene is possibly TRBD1 (5 bases). The CDR3 has 14 residues. Looked up from germline, CDR1 is GTSNPN and CDR2 is SVGIG (reference sequence). Trimming shortened V by 4 bases and J by 9 bases, and 16 bases separated the two germline ends. The CDR3 loop reads CAWNLDQGSSPLHF. The CDR3 DNA follows: TGTGCCTGGAACTTAGACCAGGGTAGTTCACCCCTCCACTTT.

The chain uses TRBV12-3 or TRBV12-4 and TRBJ2-5; 8 nucleotides match TRBD2. Unmatched junction bases numbered 4, after V lost 5 bases and J lost 5 bases. The CDR3 contains 13 residues. In DNA form, the CDR3 reads TGTGCCAGCAGTATTACTAGCGGCGAGACCCAGTACTTC. Amino acids: CASSITSGETQYF.

This clonotype was observed a few times. This chain connects TRBV10-3 to TRBJ1-4; D remains unclear. Trimming cost V 4 bases and J 6 bases, with 9 bases left between them. The CDR3 length is 13 residues. The germline V gene encodes CDR1 ENHRY and CDR2 SYGVKD. CDR3 nucleotide sequence: TGTGCCATCAGTGGGACCCTAGATGAAAAACTGTTTTTT. Translating it yields CAISGTLDEKLFF.

This clonotype was recorded many times. The V and J genes are TRBV14 and TRBJ2-7; no reliable D call. There are 11 residues in the CDR3. Per the germline V gene, CDR1 is SGHDN and CDR2 is FVKESK. The V gene lost 3 bases and the J gene lost 2 bases, with 2 bases spanning the gap. The CDR3 coding sequence is TGTGCCAGCAGCCACACCTACGAGCAGTACTTC. Encoded protein: CASSHTYEQYF.

V and J are TRBV10-1 and TRBJ2-7; TRBD2 might be the D (5 bases). The CDR3 is made up of 14 amino acids. Trimming cost V 0 bases and J 5 bases, with 11 bases left between them. Germline assignment: CDR1 WNHNN and CDR2 SYGVQD (reference sequence). The CDR3 coding sequence is TGCGCCAGCAGTGAGTCGGTAGCGCAGGACGAGCAGTACTTC. This encodes CASSESVAQDEQYF.

This clonotype was detected many times. The gene calls are TRBV6-2 or TRBV6-3 and TRBJ2-3; TRBD1 agrees at 9 bases. Germline V lookup: CDR1 MNHEY, CDR2 SVGEGT. CDR3 length: 18 residues. V was pared by 5 bases and J by 5 bases, with 17 bases of the junction left unmatched. This CDR3 reads CASSQSLYGTGREDTQYF. The CDR3 DNA follows: TGTGCCAGCAGTCAGAGCCTATACGGGACAGGGAGAGAAGATACGCAGTATTTT.

This clonotype was counted many times. The chain recombines TRBV5-1 with TRBJ2-3; D gene ambiguous. Deletions cut 2 bases from V and 3 bases from J, with 10 bases between. CDR3 length equals 14 residues. Germline CDR1 is SGHRS and CDR2 is YFSETQ. This chain's CDR3 is CASSFVQITDTQYF. The CDR3 DNA reads as TGCGCCAGCAGCTTCGTACAGATAACAGATACGCAGTATTTT.

This clonotype has a handful of counts. The V and J genes are TRBV19 and TRBJ2-3, with a possible D match to TRBD2 (5 bases). The CDR3 length is 14 residues. The germline V gene encodes CDR1 LNHDA and CDR2 SQIVND (reference sequence). Trimming took 5 bases from V and 4 from J, leaving 13 bases between them. The CDR3 DNA sequence: TGTGCCAGTAGTGCAACGGGGTGGGCAGATACGCAGTATTTT. It yields the protein CASSATGWADTQYF.

This clonotype came up many times. The rearrangement uses TRBV29-1 and TRBJ1-2; 8 nucleotides line up with TRBD1. The CDR3 runs to 12 residues. V lost 6 bases, J lost 4 bases, and 4 bases stayed unmatched. Germline loops: CDR1 SQVTM, CDR2 ANQGSEA. This CDR3 is CSVPGQGYGYTF. The CDR3 DNA follows: TGCAGCGTCCCAGGACAGGGCTATGGCTACACCTTC. Full variable domain (remainder filled in from reference TRBV29-1 and TRBJ1-2): SAVISQKPSRDICQRGTSLTIQCQVDSQVTMMFWYRQQPGQSLTLIATANQGSEATYESGFVIDKFPISRPNLTFSTLTVSNMSPEDSSIYLCSVPGQGYGYTFGSGTRLTVV.

This clonotype occurred many times. The V call is TRBV7-2, the J call TRBJ2-1; D is ambiguous. Germline V gene data show CDR1 as SGHTA and CDR2 as FQGNSA. The CDR3 totals 17 residues. V gave up 2 bases and J gave up 6 bases, with 20 bases separating them. The CDR3 loop reads CASSLPAGSVASNEQFF. CDR3 sequence (DNA): TGTGCCAGCAGCTTACCCGCCGGTTCGGTAGCTTCCAATGAGCAGTTCTTC. The whole variable domain, remainder taken from reference TRBV7-2 and TRBJ2-1, is GAGVSQSPSNKVTEKGKDVELRCDPISGHTALYWYRQSLGQGLEFLIYFQGNSAPDKSGLPSDRFSAERTGGSVSTLTIQRTQQEDSAVYLCASSLPAGSVASNEQFFGPGTRLTVL.

There are many counts of this clonotype. V is TRBV7-9 and J is TRBJ1-1; no reliable D call. The ends were cut back, 5 bases at V and 1 base at J, with 8 bases in the middle. The CDR3 consists of 13 residues. CDR1 and CDR2 (germline): SEHNR, FQNEAQ (reference sequence). The CDR3 region is CASSPQSNTEAFF. As DNA, the CDR3 is TGTGCCAGCAGCCCTCAGTCGAACACTGAAGCTTTCTTT. The full variable domain, rest sourced from reference TRBV7-9 and TRBJ1-1, is DTGVSQNPRHKITKRGQNVTFRCDPISEHNRLYWYRQTLGQGPEFLTYFQNEAQLEKSRLLSDRFSAERPKGSFSTLEIQRTEQGDSAMYLCASSPQSNTEAFFGQGTRLTVV.

In the case of this clonotype: Mismatch with germline at one junction end may stem from a read error. The chain has TRBV6-2 or TRBV6-3 and TRBJ2-1, with D hard to call. CDR3 length: 16 residues. CDR1 is MNHEY and CDR2 is SVGEGT in the germline V gene. In DNA, the CDR3 is TGTGCCAGCAGTTCCCCTAGGCCGAGCTCCTACAGTGAGCAGTTCTTC. It translates to CASSSPRPSSYSEQFF.

This clonotype was counted many times. V is TRBV2 and J is TRBJ2-7; TRBD2 agrees at 11 bases. Germline V lookup: CDR1 SNHLY, CDR2 FYNNEI. V lost 7 bases to trimming and J lost 7 bases; unmatched junction nucleotides: 9. CDR3 size: 14 residues. CDR3 DNA: TGTGCCAGCATGCCTAGCGGGGGGTCTCGGGAGCAGTACTTC. Its protein product is CASMPSGGSREQYF.

There are a few counts of this clonotype. The V call is TRBV18, the J call TRBJ2-7, with 9 bases lining up with TRBD1. Trimming took 2 bases from V and 7 from J; bases not matched to a gene: 3. CDR1 is KGHSH and CDR2 is LQKENI in the germline V gene. CDR3 size: 13 residues. The CDR3 here is CASSPADRGEQYF. In DNA form, the CDR3 reads TGTGCCAGCTCACCAGCGGACAGGGGAGAGCAGTACTTC. Full variable domain (outside the CDR3, taken from reference TRBV18 and TRBJ2-7): NAGVMQNPRHLVRRRGQEARLRCSPMKGHSHVYWYRQLPEEGLKFMVYLQKENIIDESGMPKERFSAEFPKEGPSILRIQQVVRGDSAAYFCASSPADRGEQYFGPGTRLTVT.

The sample holds a few counts of this clonotype. V usage is TRBV7-2 and J usage is TRBJ1-1; D is unresolved. The CDR3 runs to 13 residues. The germline CDR1 and CDR2 sequences are SGHTA and FQGNSA. V was trimmed by 8 bases and J by 1 base, leaving 11 bases between them. CDR3 loop: CASLRDTNTEAFF. In DNA form, the CDR3 reads TGTGCCAGCCTCCGCGACACGAACACTGAAGCTTTCTTT. Filled out from reference TRBV7-2 and TRBJ1-1, the complete variable domain reads GAGVSQSPSNKVTEKGKDVELRCDPISGHTALYWYRQSLGQGLEFLIYFQGNSAPDKSGLPSDRFSAERTGGSVSTLTIQRTQQEDSAVYLCASLRDTNTEAFFGQGTRLTVV.

The sample holds a few counts of this clonotype. The rearrangement links TRBV7-9 to TRBJ1-2; 8 bases map to TRBD1. The CDR3 extends over 14 amino acids. CDR1 and CDR2 from the germline V gene are SEHNR and FQNEAQ (reference sequence). The V gene end was trimmed by 5 bases and the J gene end by 7 bases; junction bases not matched to a gene: 9. The CDR3 coding sequence is TGTGCCAGCAGCCACGGACAGGGAAGGCGTGGCTACACCTTC. It yields the protein CASSHGQGRRGYTF.

This clonotype was picked up many times. This chain connects TRBV12-3 or TRBV12-4 to TRBJ1-1, with unresolved D. This CDR3 region has 14 residues. Deletions cut 7 bases from V and 4 bases from J, with 16 bases between. This CDR3 reads CASTPHVSLTEAFF. Written as DNA, the CDR3 is TGTGCCAGCACTCCACACGTCTCTCTCACTGAAGCTTTCTTT.

This clonotype appeared a few times. The chain employs TRBV3-1 and TRBJ2-1; no reliable D call. The CDR3 extends over 12 amino acids. From germline, CDR1 is LGHDT and CDR2 YNNKEL (reference sequence). The V and J ends lost 1 base and 7 bases respectively, with 5 bases between them. CDR3 in DNA: TGTGCCAGCAGCCAAGGAAAAAATGAGCAGTTCTTC. Protein sequence: CASSQGKNEQFF.

The CDR3 is CAWSAPGTEAFF. CDR3 nucleotides: TGTGCCTGGAGTGCCCCCGGGACTGAAGCTTTCTTT. The rearrangement joins TRBV30 to TRBJ1-1; the D is unclear. The CDR3 covers 12 residues. V was pared by 1 base and J by 5 bases, with 8 bases between. The germline V gene has CDR1 GTSNPN and CDR2 SVGIG (reference sequence).

The sample holds many counts of this clonotype. The chain recombines TRBV5-4 with TRBJ1-6; D might be TRBD1 (5 bases). This CDR3 region has 16 residues. V was trimmed by 0 bases and J by 8 bases, leaving 15 bases between them. The V gene's germline CDR1 is SGHNT and CDR2 YYREEE (reference sequence). The DNA for the CDR3 is TGTGCCAGCAGCTTGGATGCCGCGGGGCGGTATTCACCCCTCCACTTT. Translating it yields CASSLDAAGRYSPLHF.

This clonotype was observed a handful of times. The CDR3 DNA sequence: TGTGCCAGCAGCCCGGGACGGTGGAGGGATGAGCAGTTCTTC. Encoded protein: CASSPGRWRDEQFF. The rearrangement links TRBV5-6 to TRBJ2-1, with D perhaps matching TRBD2 (6 bases). The CDR3 extends over 14 amino acids. Germline CDR1 is SGHDT and CDR2 is YYEEEE. V was pared by 4 bases and J by 8 bases, with 16 bases between. Full variable domain (rest looked up from reference TRBV5-6 and TRBJ2-1): DAGVTQSPTHLIKTRGQQVTLRCSPKSGHDTVSWYQQALGQGPQFIFQYYEEEERQRGNFPDRFSGHQFPNYSSELNVNALLLGDSALYLCASSPGRWRDEQFFGPGTRLTVL.

This clonotype appeared a few times. This chain joins TRBV6-5 and TRBJ2-3, with 8 nucleotides matching TRBD2. This CDR3 region has 16 residues. V shed 4 bases, J shed 2 bases, and the junction held 8 bases outside the gene matches. The germline gives CDR1 MNHEY, CDR2 SVGAGI. The CDR3 DNA follows: TGTGCCAGCAGTTTCAATAGCGGGGACCTCACAGATACGCAGTATTTT. Amino acid sequence: CASSFNSGDLTDTQYF.

This clonotype was seen a few times. V gene TRBV7-8 combines with J gene TRBJ2-5; D perhaps matches TRBD1 (6 bases). The V and J ends lost 7 bases and 4 bases respectively, with 22 bases between them. The CDR3 spans 16 residues. Germline lookup yields CDR1 SGHVS and CDR2 FQNEAQ. CDR3 nucleotides: TGTGCCAGCAACGACGAGCCAGGGACAAATTTAGAGACCCAGTACTTC. Translation: CASNDEPGTNLETQYF.

The table lists this clonotype with a few counts. The chain is built from TRBV29-1 and TRBJ2-3; the D gene could be TRBD1 or TRBD2 (5 bases each). Per germline, CDR1 SQVTM and CDR2 ANQGSEA. V lost 3 bases and J lost 9, with 13 bases in between. This CDR3 has 12 residues. CDR3 in DNA: TGCAGCGTTGAGGGACGGCCGAGCACGCAGTATTTT. This translates into CSVEGRPSTQYF.

Ten or more counts support this clonotype. The rearrangement joins TRBV7-9 to TRBJ1-1; D not certain. CDR1 SEHNR and CDR2 FQNEAQ come from the germline V gene (reference sequence). The V and J ends lost 5 bases and 1 base respectively, with 11 bases between them. This CDR3 is 14 amino acids long. CDR3 DNA: TGTGCCAGCAGCCCCGCTGGATCGAACACTGAAGCTTTCTTT. Protein sequence: CASSPAGSNTEAFF.

This clonotype was detected many times. The gene calls are TRBV1 and TRBJ1-4; the tabulated D call, TRBD1, remains unverified against the DNA. TRBV1 is given as a pseudogene. The CDR3 sequence is 19 residues long. The CDR3 sequence: CTSSPKNRDRVKWDEKLFF. CDR3 nucleotides: TGCACCAGCAGCCCCAAAAACCGGGACAGGGTGAAATGGGATGAAAAACTGTTTTTT.